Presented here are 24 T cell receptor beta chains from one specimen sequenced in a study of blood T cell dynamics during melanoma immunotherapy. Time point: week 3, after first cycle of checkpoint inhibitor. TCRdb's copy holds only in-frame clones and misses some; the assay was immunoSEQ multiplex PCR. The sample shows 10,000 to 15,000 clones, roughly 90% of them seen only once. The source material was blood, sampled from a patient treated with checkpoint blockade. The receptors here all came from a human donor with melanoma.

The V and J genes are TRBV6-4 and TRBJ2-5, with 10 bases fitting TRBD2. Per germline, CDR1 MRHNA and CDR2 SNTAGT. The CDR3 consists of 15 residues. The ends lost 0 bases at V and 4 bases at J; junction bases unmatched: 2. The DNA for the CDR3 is TGTGCCAGCAGTGACTCAGCGGGGGGGCCAGAGACCCAGTACTTC. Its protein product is CASSDSAGGPETQYF.

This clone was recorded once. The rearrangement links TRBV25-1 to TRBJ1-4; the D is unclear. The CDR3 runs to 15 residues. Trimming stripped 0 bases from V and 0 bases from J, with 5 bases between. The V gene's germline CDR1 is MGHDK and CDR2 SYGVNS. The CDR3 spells CASSEYRTTNEKLFF. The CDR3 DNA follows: TGTGCCAGCAGTGAATATCGTACAACTAATGAAAAACTGTTTTTT.

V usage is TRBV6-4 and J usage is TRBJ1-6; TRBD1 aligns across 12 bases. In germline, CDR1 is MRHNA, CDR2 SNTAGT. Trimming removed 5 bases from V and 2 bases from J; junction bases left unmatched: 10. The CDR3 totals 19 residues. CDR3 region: CASSKPGTGGAAYNSPLHF. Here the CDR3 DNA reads TGTGCCAGCAGTAAACCCGGGACAGGGGGCGCAGCCTATAATTCACCCCTCCACTTT.

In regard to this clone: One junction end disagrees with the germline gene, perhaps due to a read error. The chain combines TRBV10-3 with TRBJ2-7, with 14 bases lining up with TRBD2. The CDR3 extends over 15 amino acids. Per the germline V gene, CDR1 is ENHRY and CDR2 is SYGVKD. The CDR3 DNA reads TGTGCCATCAGTGGGACTAGCGGGAGGAACTACGGGCAGTACTTC. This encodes CAISGTSGRNYGQYF.

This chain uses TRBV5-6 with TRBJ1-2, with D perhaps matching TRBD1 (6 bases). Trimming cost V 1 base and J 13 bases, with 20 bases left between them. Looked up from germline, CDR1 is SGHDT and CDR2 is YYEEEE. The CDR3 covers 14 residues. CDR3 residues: CASSLRGTKVQVTF. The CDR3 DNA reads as TGTGCCAGCAGCTTGCGAGGGACAAAGGTCCAAGTCACCTTC.

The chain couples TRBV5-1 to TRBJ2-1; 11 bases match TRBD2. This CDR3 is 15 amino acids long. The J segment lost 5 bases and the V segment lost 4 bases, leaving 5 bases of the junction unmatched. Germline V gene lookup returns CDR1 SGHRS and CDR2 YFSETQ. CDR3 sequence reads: CASSLAGGGDNEQFF. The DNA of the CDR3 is TGCGCCAGCAGCCTAGCGGGAGGAGGGGACAATGAGCAGTTCTTC.

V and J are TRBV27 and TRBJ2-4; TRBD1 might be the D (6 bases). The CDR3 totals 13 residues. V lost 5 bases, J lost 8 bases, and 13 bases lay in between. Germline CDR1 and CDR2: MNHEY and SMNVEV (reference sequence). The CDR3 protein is CASSIYRDDIQYF. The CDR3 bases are TGTGCCAGCAGTATCTACAGGGATGACATTCAGTACTTC.

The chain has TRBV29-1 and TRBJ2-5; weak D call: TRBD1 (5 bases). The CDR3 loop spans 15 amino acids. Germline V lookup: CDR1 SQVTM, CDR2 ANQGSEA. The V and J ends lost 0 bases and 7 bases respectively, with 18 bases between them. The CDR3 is CSVEDGWGNQLTQYF. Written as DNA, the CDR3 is TGCAGCGTTGAAGATGGCTGGGGCAACCAGCTGACCCAGTACTTC.

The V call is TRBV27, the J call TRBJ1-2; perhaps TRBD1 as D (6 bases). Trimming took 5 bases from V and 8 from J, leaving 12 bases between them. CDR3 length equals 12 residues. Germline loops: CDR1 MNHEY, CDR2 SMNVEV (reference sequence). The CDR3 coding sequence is TGTGCCAGCAGTGGAAGGGGGTTGGGCTACACCTTC. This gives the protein CASSGRGLGYTF.

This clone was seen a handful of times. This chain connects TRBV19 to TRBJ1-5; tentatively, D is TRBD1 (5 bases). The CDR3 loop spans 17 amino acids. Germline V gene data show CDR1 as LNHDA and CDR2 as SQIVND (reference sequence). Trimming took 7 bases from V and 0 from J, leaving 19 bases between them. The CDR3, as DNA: TGTGCCAGTAATCTGGGGCCCTCGGGGGGTAGCAATCAGCCCCAGCATTTT. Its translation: CASNLGPSGGSNQPQHF.

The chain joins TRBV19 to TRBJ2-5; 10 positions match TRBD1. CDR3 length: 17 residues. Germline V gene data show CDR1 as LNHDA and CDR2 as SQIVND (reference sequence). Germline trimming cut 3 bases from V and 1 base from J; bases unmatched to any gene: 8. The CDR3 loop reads CASSMGTGALSQETQYF. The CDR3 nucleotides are TGTGCCAGTAGTATGGGGACAGGGGCCCTCTCCCAAGAGACCCAGTACTTC.

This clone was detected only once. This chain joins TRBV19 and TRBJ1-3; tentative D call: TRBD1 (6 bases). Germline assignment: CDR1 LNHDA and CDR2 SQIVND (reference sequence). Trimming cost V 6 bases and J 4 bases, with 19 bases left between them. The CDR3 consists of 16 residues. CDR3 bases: TGTGCCAGTAGCCTACCGGGGGGCGCTTCGGGAAACACCATATATTTT. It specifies CASSLPGGASGNTIYF.

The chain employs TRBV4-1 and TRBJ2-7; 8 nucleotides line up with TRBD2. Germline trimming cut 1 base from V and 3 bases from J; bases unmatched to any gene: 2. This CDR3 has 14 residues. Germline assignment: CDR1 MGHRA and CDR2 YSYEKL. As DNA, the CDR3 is TGCGCCAGCAGCCAAGGGCTAGCGGGCTACGAGCAGTACTTC. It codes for CASSQGLAGYEQYF.

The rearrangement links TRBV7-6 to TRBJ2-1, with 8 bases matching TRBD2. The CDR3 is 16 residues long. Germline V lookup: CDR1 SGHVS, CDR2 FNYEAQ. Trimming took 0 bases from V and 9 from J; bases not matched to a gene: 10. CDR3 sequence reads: CASSLAIPVGGGEQFF. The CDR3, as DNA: TGTGCCAGCAGCTTAGCGATACCGGTCGGGGGGGGTGAGCAGTTCTTC.

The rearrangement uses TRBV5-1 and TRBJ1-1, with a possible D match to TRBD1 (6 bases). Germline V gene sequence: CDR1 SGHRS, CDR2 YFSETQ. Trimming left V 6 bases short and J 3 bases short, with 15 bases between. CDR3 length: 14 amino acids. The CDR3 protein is CASNNGGADTEAFF. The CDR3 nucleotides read TGCGCCAGCAACAACGGGGGGGCTGACACTGAAGCTTTCTTT.

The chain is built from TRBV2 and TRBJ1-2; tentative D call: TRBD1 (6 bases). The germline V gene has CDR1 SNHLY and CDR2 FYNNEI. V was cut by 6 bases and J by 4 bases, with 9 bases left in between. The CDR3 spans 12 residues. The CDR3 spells CASSRGGYGYTF. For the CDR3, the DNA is TGTGCCAGCAGCAGGGGAGGCTATGGCTACACCTTC.

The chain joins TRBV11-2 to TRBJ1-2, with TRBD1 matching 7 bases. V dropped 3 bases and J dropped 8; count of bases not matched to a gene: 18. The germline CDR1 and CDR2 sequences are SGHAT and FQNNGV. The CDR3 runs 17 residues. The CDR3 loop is CASSFYRGGGASRGYTF. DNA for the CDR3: TGTGCCAGCAGCTTTTACAGGGGTGGGGGCGCATCTCGAGGCTACACCTTC.

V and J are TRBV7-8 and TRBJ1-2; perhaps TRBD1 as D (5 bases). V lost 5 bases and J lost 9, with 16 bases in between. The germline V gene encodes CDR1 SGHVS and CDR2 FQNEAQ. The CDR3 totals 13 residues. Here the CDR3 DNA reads TGTGCCAGCAGCGAAAGATCAGGGAATCGCTACACCTTC. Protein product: CASSERSGNRYTF. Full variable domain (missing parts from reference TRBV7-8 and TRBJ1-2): GAGVSQSPRYKVAKRGQDVALRCDPISGHVSLFWYQQALGQGPEFLTYFQNEAQLDKSGLPSDRFFAERPEGSVSTLKIQRTQQEDSAVYLCASSERSGNRYTFGSGTRLTVV.

The CDR3, as DNA: TGCGCCAGCAGCTTACCGGGACTAGCTATAAATGAGCAGTTCTTC. Translated, it gives CASSLPGLAINEQFF. This sequence joins TRBV5-1 and TRBJ2-1, with 9 bases identical to TRBD2. The CDR3 spans 15 residues. V lost 2 bases and J lost 7; bases outside the gene matches: 7. Germline lookup yields CDR1 SGHRS and CDR2 YFSETQ.

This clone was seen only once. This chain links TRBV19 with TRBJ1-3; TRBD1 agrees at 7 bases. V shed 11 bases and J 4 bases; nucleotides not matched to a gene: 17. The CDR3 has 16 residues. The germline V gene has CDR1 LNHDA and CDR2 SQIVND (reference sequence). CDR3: CAVVRQGRGLGNTIYF. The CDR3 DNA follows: TGTGCCGTCGTCCGTCAGGGCAGGGGGTTAGGAAACACCATATATTTT. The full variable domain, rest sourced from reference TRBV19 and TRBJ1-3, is DGGITQSPKYLFRKEGQNVTLSCEQNLNHDAMYWYRQDPGQGLRLIYYSQIVNDFQKGDIAEGYSVSREKKESFPLTVTSAQKNPTAFYLCAVVRQGRGLGNTIYFGEGSWLTVV.

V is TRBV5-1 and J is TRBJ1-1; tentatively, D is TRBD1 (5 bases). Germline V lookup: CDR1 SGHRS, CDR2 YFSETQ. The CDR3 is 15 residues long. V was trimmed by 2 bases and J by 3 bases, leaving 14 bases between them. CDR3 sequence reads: CASSFQHGADTEAFF. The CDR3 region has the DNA TGCGCCAGCAGCTTCCAACACGGGGCGGACACTGAAGCTTTCTTT. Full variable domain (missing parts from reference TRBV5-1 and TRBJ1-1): KAGVTQTPRYLIKTRGQQVTLSCSPISGHRSVSWYQQTPGQGLQFLFEYFSETQRNKGNFPGRFSGRQFSNSRSEMNVSTLELGDSALYLCASSFQHGADTEAFFGQGTRLTVV.

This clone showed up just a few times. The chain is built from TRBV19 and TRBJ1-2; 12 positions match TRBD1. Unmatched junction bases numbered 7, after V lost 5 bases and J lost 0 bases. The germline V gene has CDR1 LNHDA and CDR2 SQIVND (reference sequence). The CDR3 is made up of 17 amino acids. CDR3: CASSSGQGARPNYGYTF. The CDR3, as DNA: TGTGCCAGTAGTTCGGGACAGGGGGCGAGACCTAACTATGGCTACACCTTC. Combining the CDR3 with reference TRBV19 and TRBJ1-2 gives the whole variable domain DGGITQSPKYLFRKEGQNVTLSCEQNLNHDAMYWYRQDPGQGLRLIYYSQIVNDFQKGDIAEGYSVSREKKESFPLTVTSAQKNPTAFYLCASSSGQGARPNYGYTFGSGTRLTVV.

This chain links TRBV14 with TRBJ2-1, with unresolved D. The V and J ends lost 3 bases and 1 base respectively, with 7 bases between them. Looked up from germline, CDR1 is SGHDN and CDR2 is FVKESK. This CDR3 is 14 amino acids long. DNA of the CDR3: TGTGCCAGCAGCCAGTATACTTCCTACAATGAGCAGTTCTTC. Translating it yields CASSQYTSYNEQFF.

The CDR3 nucleotides are TGTGCCAGCAGCGGATGGGGACTAGCGGGATCCTACGAGCAGTACTTC. Its translation is CASSGWGLAGSYEQYF. The chain combines TRBV11-2 with TRBJ2-7; 13 bases agree with TRBD2. CDR1 and CDR2 from the germline V gene are SGHAT and FQNNGV. Trimming removed 5 bases from V and 1 base from J; junction bases left unmatched: 5. The CDR3 has 16 amino acids. The full variable domain, its missing parts supplied by reference TRBV11-2 and TRBJ2-7, is EAGVAQSPRYKIIEKRQSVAFWCNPISGHATLYWYQQILGQGPKLLIQFQNNGVVDDSQLPKDRFSAERLKGVDSTLKIQPAKLEDSAVYLCASSGWGLAGSYEQYFGPGTRLTVT.